Presented here are 24 T cell receptor beta chains from one specimen sequenced in a study of T-cell memory formation after mild COVID-19. Via MiXCR, TCRdb re-called the 5' RACE reads, giving one row per CDR3 protein. The sample shows around 420,000 distinct CDR3 sequences, 20% to 30% of them seen only once. Sequenced material: PBMCs or a T cell subset sorted from them (not recorded which). These receptors all stem from an adult woman who had mild COVID-19 (a few samples of this study predate the infection). Cell type and time point are not known.

Only a few counts were recorded for this clonotype. CDR3 nucleotide sequence: TGCGCCAGCAGCTATTTGAAAGGGAACACTGAAGCTTTCTTT. Translation: CASSYLKGNTEAFF. The rearrangement uses TRBV5-1 and TRBJ1-1, with D uncertain. Between the trimmed V and J ends, which lost 3 bases and 1 base, there was a span of 10 bases. The CDR3 totals 14 residues. Germline assignment: CDR1 SGHRS and CDR2 YFSETQ.

V and J are TRBV5-1 and TRBJ1-6, with 8 positions matching TRBD1. CDR3 length equals 16 residues. The V gene end was trimmed by 4 bases and the J gene end by 7 bases; junction bases not matched to a gene: 10. Germline V gene data show CDR1 as SGHRS and CDR2 as YFSETQ. CDR3 loop: CASSPTTGESNSPLHF. For the CDR3, the DNA is TGCGCCAGCAGCCCAACGACAGGGGAAAGCAATTCACCCCTCCACTTT.

This clonotype was seen only a few times. The V and J genes are TRBV7-2 and TRBJ1-2, with TRBD1 as a possible D gene (5 bases). Looked up from germline, CDR1 is SGHTA and CDR2 is FQGNSA. V lost 5 bases and J lost 8, with 18 bases in between. The CDR3 consists of 14 residues. The CDR3 bases are TGTGCCAGCAGCCGCCTGGCAGGGCTATGGGGCTACACCTTC. It translates to CASSRLAGLWGYTF.

The rearrangement uses TRBV29-1 and TRBJ2-7; TRBD2 is a possible D gene (6 bases). Germline V gene data show CDR1 as SQVTM and CDR2 as ANQGSEA. Trimming removed 4 bases at V and 2 bases at J, with 12 bases between. CDR3 length: 13 amino acids. The CDR3 reads CSVGSGLPYEQYF. The CDR3 DNA is TGCAGCGTTGGGAGCGGGCTGCCCTACGAGCAGTACTTC.

This clonotype has a count of ten or more. DNA for the CDR3: TGCGCCAGCAGCCCGACGGCCCCAGGGGGCTCTGGGGCCAACGTCCTGACTTTC. Amino acids: CASSPTAPGGSGANVLTF. The chain employs TRBV5-1 and TRBJ2-6; 7 nucleotides match TRBD1. Trimming cost V 4 bases and J 0 bases; bases outside gene matches: 10. Germline CDR1 SGHRS, CDR2 YFSETQ. This CDR3 has 18 residues.

This clonotype was detected a few times. The chain joins TRBV6-5 to TRBJ2-2, with D unclear. Trimming took 0 bases from V and 2 from J, leaving 4 bases between them. The CDR3 is 14 amino acids. Germline CDR1 MNHEY, CDR2 SVGAGI. In DNA, the CDR3 is TGTGCCAGCAGTTACTCGTCCAACACCGGGGAGCTGTTTTTT. This sequence encodes CASSYSSNTGELFF.

This clonotype has more than one count but fewer than ten. The CDR3: CASSYDSGADTQYF. For the CDR3, the DNA is TGTGCCAGCAGTTACGATAGCGGAGCAGATACGCAGTATTTT. J is TRBJ2-3 and V is TRBV6-5, with D perhaps TRBD2 (6 bases). V lost 2 bases to trimming and J lost 4 bases, with 10 bases between them. CDR3 length: 14 amino acids. Germline CDR1 is MNHEY and CDR2 is SVGAGI.

The chain carries TRBV29-1 and TRBJ2-1; the match to TRBD1 covers 7 bases. V shed 4 bases and J 8 bases; nucleotides not matched to a gene: 8. Per germline, CDR1 SQVTM and CDR2 ANQGSEA. The CDR3 covers 13 residues. The CDR3 loop reads CSVGQGEVYEQFF. CDR3 in DNA: TGCAGCGTTGGACAGGGCGAGGTCTATGAGCAGTTCTTC.

In its sample, this clonotype was seen a few times. The genes are TRBV19 and TRBJ2-2; D possibly matches TRBD1 or TRBD2 (5 bases each). Germline lookup yields CDR1 LNHDA and CDR2 SQIVND (reference sequence). Between the trimmed V and J ends, which lost 9 bases and 4 bases, there was a span of 18 bases. The CDR3 spans 15 residues. The CDR3 here is CASSPYRGGTGELFF. Written as DNA, the CDR3 is TGTGCCAGCAGCCCCTACCGTGGGGGCACCGGGGAGCTGTTTTTT.

This clonotype was seen a few times. CDR3 in DNA: TGTGCCAGCAGTGAAGTAAGGGGTTGGGGATCTGGAAACACCATATATTTT. Translating gives CASSEVRGWGSGNTIYF. This sequence joins TRBV2 and TRBJ1-3; a possible D gene is TRBD1 (5 bases). Deletions cut 1 base from V and 1 base from J, with 14 bases between. The germline CDR1 and CDR2 sequences are SNHLY and FYNNEI. The CDR3 is 17 residues long.

This chain links TRBV6-5 with TRBJ2-4; D perhaps matches TRBD1 (6 bases). Germline V CDR1 and CDR2: MNHEY, SVGAGI. Trimming left V 6 bases short and J 13 bases short, with 16 bases between. CDR3 length: 12 residues. DNA of the CDR3: TGTGCCAGCAGCCGTGGTGGGGGCCGACAGTACTTC. Amino acids: CASSRGGGRQYF.

This clonotype was observed at least ten times. This chain links TRBV29-1 with TRBJ2-1; D remains ambiguous. Per germline, CDR1 SQVTM and CDR2 ANQGSEA. With 2 bases removed from V and 7 bases from J, the gap between germline ends came to 6 bases. The CDR3 covers 11 residues. CDR3 sequence (DNA): TGCAGCGTTGAACGTCAGAATGAGCAGTTCTTC. It codes for CSVERQNEQFF.

This clonotype came up once. The chain couples TRBV20-1 to TRBJ2-5; 8 nucleotides line up with TRBD1. Losses at the gene ends were 2 bases for V and 4 bases for J; bases not matched to a gene: 15. The CDR3 runs 17 residues. Germline-derived CDR1 and CDR2 are DFQATT and SNEGSKA (reference sequence). The CDR3 DNA reads TGCAGTGCTAGATACAGGGGGAGCCGCTCGAGGGGAGAGACCCAGTACTTC. Its protein is CSARYRGSRSRGETQYF.

The chain recombines TRBV6-1 with TRBJ2-7; 8 bases are a match to TRBD1. The CDR3 spans 13 residues. Germline CDR1 MNHNS, CDR2 SASEGT. Unmatched junction bases numbered 4, after V lost 6 bases and J lost 3 bases. The CDR3 nucleotides read TGTGCCAGCAGCAACAGGGGGTTCTACGAGCAGTACTTC. Its protein product is CASSNRGFYEQYF.

Only a few counts were recorded for this clonotype. The chain employs TRBV6-2 or TRBV6-3 and TRBJ2-1; 11 bases match TRBD2. CDR3 length equals 16 residues. Germline lookup yields CDR1 MNHEY and CDR2 SVGEGT. The V gene end was trimmed by 4 bases and the J gene end by 7 bases; junction bases not matched to a gene: 9. The CDR3, as DNA: TGTGCCAGCAGTTCTCGACTAGCGGGGAGCGGGAATGAGCAGTTCTTC. This gives the protein CASSSRLAGSGNEQFF.

This clonotype came up a few times. The V call is TRBV5-1, the J call TRBJ1-4; no firm D call. The germline V gene has CDR1 SGHRS and CDR2 YFSETQ. With 0 bases removed from V and 10 bases from J, the gap between germline ends came to 4 bases. This CDR3 spans 11 amino acids. This chain's CDR3 is CASSLGRKLFF. CDR3 nucleotide sequence: TGCGCCAGCAGCTTGGGGAGAAAACTGTTTTTT.

The genes are TRBV12-3 or TRBV12-4 and TRBJ2-3; 9 bases are a match to TRBD1. The CDR3 sequence is 16 residues long. V was clipped by 4 bases and J by 2 bases; unmatched bases: 7. CDR3 sequence: CASSWDRVELTDTQYF. CDR3 bases: TGTGCCAGCAGTTGGGACAGGGTCGAACTCACAGATACGCAGTATTTT.

This clonotype has a handful of counts. The chain has TRBV7-9 and TRBJ1-6; no firm D call. Trimming took off 2 bases at V and 6 bases at J, with 11 bases between the two ends. Germline CDR1 and CDR2: SEHNR and FQNEAQ (reference sequence). The CDR3 is made up of 15 amino acids. In DNA, the CDR3 is TGTGCCAGCAGCTTAACAACGGTTCCTAATTCACCCCTCCACTTT. This translates into CASSLTTVPNSPLHF.

This sequence joins TRBV5-1 and TRBJ1-4; 7 bases are shared with TRBD1. This CDR3 region has 13 residues. The J segment lost 8 bases and the V segment lost 5 bases, leaving 6 bases of the junction unmatched. Per germline, CDR1 SGHRS and CDR2 YFSETQ. The CDR3 coding sequence is TGCGCCAGCAGGCCAGGGGGTCGAGAAAAACTGTTTTTT. It translates to CASRPGGREKLFF.

This clonotype was seen only a few times. The chain joins TRBV20-1 to TRBJ2-7; D gene uncertain. Germline CDR1 and CDR2: DFQATT and SNEGSKA (reference sequence). Trimming stripped 1 base from V and 0 bases from J, with 10 bases between. The CDR3 has 14 amino acids. The CDR3 DNA reads as TGCAGTGCTAGAGGTAACAGATTCTCCTACGAGCAGTACTTC. The encoded protein is CSARGNRFSYEQYF.

V gene TRBV13 combines with J gene TRBJ1-2; D is ambiguous. The V end lost 4 bases, the J end lost 7 bases, and 13 bases lay between the germline ends. This CDR3 contains 13 residues. From germline, CDR1 is PRHDT and CDR2 FYEKMQ (reference sequence). CDR3 protein: CASSSTVSGGYTF. The CDR3 bases are TGTGCCAGCAGCTCGACCGTCTCGGGTGGCTACACCTTC.

V usage is TRBV6-6 and J usage is TRBJ2-1; 10 bases are shared with TRBD2. Germline V gene lookup returns CDR1 MNHNY and CDR2 SVGAGI (reference sequence). This CDR3 spans 15 amino acids. Trimming cost V 7 bases and J 6 bases; bases outside gene matches: 9. The CDR3 is CASTKAGGLSNEQFF. The CDR3 DNA sequence: TGTGCCAGCACAAAAGCGGGGGGGCTCTCCAATGAGCAGTTCTTC.

The table lists this clonotype with a few counts. The chain couples TRBV7-2 to TRBJ2-3; a weak D match, TRBD2 (6 bases). Germline V gives CDR1 SGHTA, CDR2 FQGNSA. The CDR3 length is 15 residues. V dropped 1 base and J dropped 4 bases, with 12 bases sitting between them. CDR3 sequence: CASSLVVTSSDTQYF. The CDR3 DNA follows: TGTGCCAGCAGCTTAGTAGTTACTAGCTCAGATACGCAGTATTTT.

This clonotype was counted a few times. The J gene is TRBJ1-2, the V gene TRBV4-1; 8 bases match TRBD1. Losses at the gene ends were 7 bases for V and 6 bases for J; bases not matched to a gene: 13. This CDR3 comprises 15 residues. The germline V gene has CDR1 MGHRA and CDR2 YSYEKL. The CDR3 spells CASTPAGTGFNGYTF. The CDR3 DNA is TGCGCCAGCACACCTGCCGGGACAGGTTTCAATGGCTACACCTTC.